This T cell receptor (beta chain) originates from a study of blood T cells in healthy people across ages. Across the whole study: Every two T cells gave about one barcoded beta molecule via template switching. Study-wide points: A roughly linear fall in TCR beta diversity per million T cells was seen with increasing age.

A second PCR, run for roughly 7 to 11 cycles, used a sample-barcoded 5' primer plus a J-beta primer mix. TCRdb reprocessed the 5' RACE reads via MiXCR and lists one record per CDR3 protein. The table records approximately 2,000,000 distinct CDR3 sequences, about 39% of them present only once. The V end was cut by 6 bases, the J end by 5 bases, with 23 bases between. The CDR3 is 17 residues long. Germline V gives CDR1 MDHEN, CDR2 SYDVKM. For this clonotype: The antigen remains undetermined.

The chain carries TRBV28 and TRBJ1-5; D may be TRBD1 (6 bases). This clonotype was obtained from a human donor in good health. The material sequenced was blood. CDR3 DNA sequence: TGTGCCAGCAGGCTCCCGCGCCACAGGGTTAAGGATCAGCCCCAGCATTTT. It codes for CASRLPRHRVKDQPQHF. Looking up the rest from reference TRBV28 and TRBJ1-5 gives the full variable domain: DVKVTQSSRYLVKRTGEKVFLECVQDMDHENMFWYRQDPGLGLRLIYFSYDVKMKEKGDIPEGYSVSREKKERFSLILESASTNQTSMYLCASRLPRHRVKDQPQHFGDGTRLSIL.